The next 30 T cell receptor beta chains were all read from a single sample in a study of blood T cells in healthy people across ages. A second PCR, run for about 6 to 12 cycles, used a sample-barcoded 5' primer plus a J-beta primer mix. TCRdb re-called the 5' RACE reads with MiXCR, one entry per CDR3 protein. The repertoire holds 600,000 or so distinct CDR3 sequences, with approximately 30% as singletons. Sequences were obtained from blood. All receptors come from a woman of 80 years or more in good health.

The sample holds many counts of this clonotype. CDR3 region: CASTNGQGVGGYTF. The CDR3 region has the DNA TGTGCCAGCACCAATGGACAGGGTGTAGGCGGCTACACCTTC. This sequence joins TRBV6-2 or TRBV6-3 and TRBJ1-2; TRBD1 matches 8 bases. Germline V lookup: CDR1 MNHEY, CDR2 SVGEGT. The CDR3 is made up of 14 amino acids. After removal of 7 bases from V and 8 bases from J, the junction contained 12 bases not matched to a gene.

This clonotype was recorded many times. The V gene is TRBV5-1, the J gene TRBJ2-1, with 13 bases lining up with TRBD2. Looked up from germline, CDR1 is SGHRS and CDR2 is YFSETQ. The ends lost 4 bases at V and 8 bases at J; junction bases unmatched: 3. The CDR3 has 14 residues. CDR3 loop: CASSAGLAGDEQFF. The CDR3 region has the DNA TGCGCCAGCAGCGCAGGACTAGCGGGGGATGAGCAGTTCTTC.

Comment on this clonotype: This may stem from a read error, because a much larger clone lies one nucleotide away. In DNA, the CDR3 is TGTGCCAGCAGTTTAGGACCTCGAGCGGGGGGGCGGGATGAGCAGTTCTTC. Amino acid sequence: CASSLGPRAGGRDEQFF. The chain has TRBV12-3 or TRBV12-4 and TRBJ2-1; 10 positions match TRBD2. The CDR3 loop spans 17 amino acids. Trimming removed 1 base from V and 8 bases from J; junction bases left unmatched: 11.

V is TRBV7-2 and J is TRBJ2-1, with D perhaps matching TRBD2 (7 bases). The V end lost 4 bases, the J end lost 15 bases, and 16 bases lay between the germline ends. This CDR3 is 12 amino acids long. CDR1 and CDR2 (germline): SGHTA, FQGNSA. The CDR3 region has the DNA TGTGCCAGCAGCTCGGGGGCGGGGGAGTCGTTCTTC. It translates to CASSSGAGESFF.

Regarding this clonotype: Possible read error: a much larger clone is one base away. The gene calls are TRBV20-1 and TRBJ2-5, with 12 bases that match TRBD2. This CDR3 comprises 14 residues. After removal of 5 bases from V and 4 bases from J, the junction contained 5 bases not matched to a gene. Germline V gene sequence: CDR1 DFQATT, CDR2 SNEGSKA (reference sequence). CDR3 protein: CSADLAGGAETQYF. CDR3 nucleotides: TGCAGTGCTGACCTAGCGGGGGGGGCAGAGACCCAGTACTTC.

This clonotype occurred many times. V usage is TRBV5-6 and J usage is TRBJ2-5; 10 nucleotides agree with TRBD2. J gave up 3 bases and V 1 base, and 18 bases lay outside the gene matches. The germline V gene encodes CDR1 SGHDT and CDR2 YYEEEE. The CDR3 totals 20 residues. The DNA of the CDR3 is TGTGCCAGCAGCTTGTCTTTCAGGGCGGTCCTAGCGGGGGAGAAAGAGACCCAGTACTTC. It codes for CASSLSFRAVLAGEKETQYF.

The chain has TRBV20-1 and TRBJ2-7; D is perhaps TRBD1 or TRBD2 (6 bases each). Germline V CDR1 and CDR2: DFQATT, SNEGSKA (reference sequence). The V end lost 5 bases, the J end lost 0 bases, and 29 bases lay between the germline ends. The CDR3 has 19 residues. DNA of the CDR3: TGCAGTGCTGGTGCTTCTGAACTAGCAAGGGGGAACTACTCCTACGAGCAGTACTTC. Its protein is CSAGASELARGNYSYEQYF.

In regard to this clonotype: With a much larger clone just one base away, this may be a read error. The chain has TRBV7-2 and TRBJ2-1; 12 bases align to TRBD2. V lost 3 bases, J lost 10 bases, and 10 bases stayed unmatched. This CDR3 contains 16 residues. Per the germline V gene, CDR1 is SGHTA and CDR2 is FQGNSA. CDR3 DNA sequence: TGTGCCAGCAGCTTGGGGGCTAGCGGGGGGGGAGAGGAGCAGTTCTTC. It translates to CASSLGASGGGEEQFF.

This chain uses TRBV5-1 with TRBJ2-7, with D maybe TRBD1 (7 bases). Germline V gene sequence: CDR1 SGHRS, CDR2 YFSETQ. This CDR3 region has 15 residues. The V end was cut by 4 bases, the J end by 2 bases, with 16 bases between. Here the CDR3 reads CASSVEGQFPYEQYF. Written as DNA, the CDR3 is TGCGCCAGCAGCGTGGAGGGACAGTTTCCCTACGAGCAGTACTTC.

V is TRBV20-1 and J is TRBJ1-1; no clear D. The ends were cut back, 4 bases at V and 1 base at J, with 13 bases in the middle. CDR1 DFQATT and CDR2 SNEGSKA come from the germline V gene (reference sequence). This CDR3 has 14 residues. CDR3 in amino acids: CSATGLVGNTEAFF. CDR3 bases: TGCAGTGCTACCGGCCTGGTTGGGAACACTGAAGCTTTCTTT.

CDR3 in amino acids: CASSTRTSGGAPDTQYF. In nucleotides, the CDR3 is TGTGCCAGCAGTACCCGGACTAGCGGGGGGGCCCCAGATACGCAGTATTTT. The chain uses TRBV12-3 or TRBV12-4 and TRBJ2-3; 15 bases line up with TRBD2. This CDR3 comprises 17 residues. The V gene end was trimmed by 5 bases and the J gene end by 4 bases; junction bases not matched to a gene: 7.

The gene calls are TRBV5-1 and TRBJ2-5; TRBD2 agrees at 12 bases. CDR3 size: 17 residues. The germline gives CDR1 SGHRS, CDR2 YFSETQ. V gave up 1 base and J gave up 4 bases; unmatched junction bases: 8. CDR3 sequence reads: CASSLLSSSGGAETQYF. The CDR3 DNA sequence: TGCGCCAGCAGCTTGCTCTCTTCTAGCGGGGGGGCAGAGACCCAGTACTTC.

This clonotype was detected only a few times. A read error is possible here, since a much larger clone lies one base away. V gene TRBV7-2 combines with J gene TRBJ1-2, with 10 bases lining up with TRBD1. The length of the CDR3 is 15 residues. The V gene's germline CDR1 is SGHTA and CDR2 FQGNSA. This CDR3 reads CASSQAGQGGSGYAF. The CDR3 DNA sequence: TGTGCCAGCAGCCAGGCAGGACAGGGGGGATCTGGCTACGCCTTC.

The DNA of the CDR3 is TGTGCCAGCAGCCGGGGTCGCAGCACAGATACGCAGTATTTT. Encoded protein: CASSRGRSTDTQYF. The V call is TRBV5-4, the J call TRBJ2-3, with TRBD2 as a possible D gene (5 bases). The CDR3 sequence is 14 residues long. Between the trimmed V and J ends, which lost 4 bases and 0 bases, there was a span of 9 bases. From germline, CDR1 is SGHNT and CDR2 YYREEE (reference sequence).

In its sample, this clonotype was seen a few times. Germline is not matched at one junction end, which may reflect a read error. The V gene is TRBV5-1, the J gene TRBJ2-3, with D perhaps matching TRBD1 or TRBD2 (6 bases each). From germline, CDR1 is SGHRS and CDR2 YFSETQ. The CDR3 runs to 17 residues. The CDR3: CASSPSSRRGSTDMQYF. CDR3 DNA: TGCGCCAGCAGCCCCTCCTCGCGGAGGGGGAGCACAGATATGCAGTATTTT.

In the case of this clonotype: Just one base apart from a much larger clone, this may be a read error. This chain connects TRBV7-9 to TRBJ2-7; D possibly corresponds to TRBD1 (6 bases). CDR1 and CDR2 (germline): SEHNR, FQNEAQ (reference sequence). Between the trimmed V and J ends, which lost 0 bases and 7 bases, there was a span of 22 bases. This CDR3 has 17 amino acids. The CDR3 region has the DNA TGTGCCAGCAGCTTAGCGTTTGGAGGACAGTTGTTTGTTGAGCAGTACTTC. Translated: CASSLAFGGQLFVEQYF.

As to this clonotype: A much larger clone sits a single nucleotide away, making a read error possible. The V gene is TRBV15, the J gene TRBJ2-3; no reliable D call. CDR1 is LNHNV and CDR2 is YYDKDF in the germline V gene (reference sequence). The CDR3 length is 13 residues. V was shortened by 1 base and J by 2 bases, with 4 bases between the two germline ends. This chain's CDR3 is CATSRANTDTQYF. The CDR3 nucleotides are TGTGCCACCAGCAGAGCCAACACAGATACGCAGTATTTT.

This clonotype was detected ten times or more. This chain uses TRBV7-2 with TRBJ2-6, with 11 bases fitting TRBD1. In germline, CDR1 is SGHTA, CDR2 FQGNSA. The junction had 7 bases not matched to a gene; V was cut back by 6 bases and J by 3 bases. CDR3 length equals 17 residues. CDR3 in amino acids: CASSYRTGGFGANVLTF. CDR3 sequence (DNA): TGTGCCAGCAGTTACCGGACAGGGGGCTTTGGGGCCAACGTCCTGACTTTC.

This clonotype was recorded at least ten times. The rearrangement uses TRBV7-2 and TRBJ1-1; D perhaps matches TRBD1 (6 bases). V dropped 2 bases and J dropped 4 bases, with 8 bases sitting between them. The CDR3 is made up of 13 amino acids. Germline CDR1 and CDR2: SGHTA and FQGNSA. Here the CDR3 DNA reads TGTGCCAGCAGCTTAACAGGGCTCACTGAAGCTTTCTTT. Its protein is CASSLTGLTEAFF.

In its sample, this clonotype was seen a few times. A much larger clone differs by one base, so this may be a read error. The chain links TRBV6-2 or TRBV6-3 to TRBJ2-7, with 13 bases lining up with TRBD2. The CDR3 covers 15 residues. Germline CDR1 reads MNHEY; CDR2 reads SVGEGT. Trimming took 6 bases from V and 7 from J; bases not matched to a gene: 9. The CDR3 DNA is TGTGCCAGCAGACTACTAGCGGGGGGGTACAATGAGCAGTACTTC. This sequence encodes CASRLLAGGYNEQYF.

The table lists this clonotype with many counts. This chain joins TRBV20-1 and TRBJ2-3; unclear D gene. CDR1 and CDR2 (germline): DFQATT, SNEGSKA (reference sequence). CDR3 length equals 14 residues. The CDR3 loop is CSVKARVGTDTQYF. In DNA form, the CDR3 reads TGCAGCGTAAAGGCCCGGGTCGGGACAGATACGCAGTATTTT.

This clonotype has at least ten counts. The V and J genes are TRBV12-3 or TRBV12-4 and TRBJ2-1, with TRBD2 as a possible D gene (5 bases). V dropped 5 bases and J dropped 5 bases, with 13 bases sitting between them. The CDR3 is 14 residues long. DNA for the CDR3: TGTGCCAGCAGTGGGAGCGGAAGAGACAATGAGCAGTTCTTC. It specifies CASSGSGRDNEQFF.

Note on this clonotype: A clone one base away is much larger, so this may be a read error. The rearrangement joins TRBV9 to TRBJ2-1; possibly TRBD2 for D (7 bases). V was clipped by 5 bases and J by 6 bases, with 21 bases between them. Germline CDR1 SGDLS, CDR2 YYNGEE. The CDR3 is 16 amino acids. CDR3 DNA sequence: TGTGCCAGCAGGGGGGGGGACACGAGACGCTGCAATGAGCAGTTCTTC. Its protein product is CASRGGDTRRCNEQFF.

The genes are TRBV7-6 and TRBJ2-1; 8 bases match TRBD2. This CDR3 contains 16 residues. Germline V lookup: CDR1 SGHVS, CDR2 FNYEAQ. Trimming removed 10 bases from V and 5 bases from J; junction bases left unmatched: 16. The CDR3 region is CATAKLGLAMNNEQFF. The CDR3, as DNA: TGTGCCACCGCGAAGTTAGGACTAGCCATGAACAATGAGCAGTTCTTC. The full variable domain, its missing parts supplied by reference TRBV7-6 and TRBJ2-1, is GAGVSQSPRYKVTKRGQDVALRCDPISGHVSLYWYRQALGQGPEFLTYFNYEAQQDKSGLPNDRFSAERPEGSISTLTIQRTEQRDSAMYRCATAKLGLAMNNEQFFGPGTRLTVL.

Concerning this clonotype itself: A much bigger clone sits one base away, suggesting this may be a read error. The CDR3 sequence is CASSPGLAGRPGNIQYF. The CDR3 DNA is TGCGCCAGCAGCCCTGGACTAGCGGGGAGGCCCGGAAACATTCAGTACTTC. The chain has TRBV5-1 and TRBJ2-4; 12 positions match TRBD2. The germline V gene has CDR1 SGHRS and CDR2 YFSETQ. The junction had 11 bases not matched to a gene; V was cut back by 4 bases and J by 6 bases. This CDR3 region has 17 residues.

This rearrangement joins TRBV12-3 or TRBV12-4 to TRBJ2-5; D is undetermined. Between the trimmed V and J ends, which lost 1 base and 11 bases, there was a span of 14 bases. The CDR3 spans 13 residues. The CDR3 DNA reads as TGTGCCAGCAGTTTAGGCAGACGATACGGGCAGTACTTC. Its translation: CASSLGRRYGQYF.

The chain joins TRBV20-1 to TRBJ2-1; 7 bases agree with TRBD2. The better agreement between TRBJ2-7 and the DNA end casts doubt on the J call. Germline values: CDR1 DFQATT, CDR2 SNEGSKA (reference sequence). The CDR3 runs to 15 residues. The CDR3 nucleotides are TGCAGTACTGCCTCTCTAGCGGTCCTTTACAATGAGCAGTACTTC. It encodes CSTASLAVLYNEQYF.

This clonotype was counted at least ten times. The chain uses TRBV30 and TRBJ2-7; no reliable D call. CDR1 GTSNPN and CDR2 SVGIG come from the germline V gene (reference sequence). The CDR3 extends over 12 amino acids. The V gene lost 3 bases and the J gene lost 6 bases, with 12 bases spanning the gap. CDR3 DNA sequence: TGTGCCTGGAGGGAATTCGGATCCGAGCAGTACTTC. Encoded protein: CAWREFGSEQYF.

This clonotype was seen repeatedly, ten times or more. CDR3 bases: TGTGCCAGCAGACAGGGTGAGGAGACAGATACGCAGTATTTT. As protein: CASRQGEETDTQYF. The rearrangement uses TRBV6-1 and TRBJ2-3; a possible D gene is TRBD1 (6 bases). Germline CDR1 is MNHNS and CDR2 is SASEGT. V shed 6 bases and J shed 3 bases, with 13 bases lying between them. The CDR3 length is 14 residues.

The J gene is TRBJ1-1, the V gene TRBV24-1; weak D call: TRBD1 (6 bases). Trimming took off 9 bases at V and 0 bases at J, with 10 bases between the two ends. Germline V gives CDR1 KGHDR, CDR2 SFDVKD. The CDR3 loop spans 13 amino acids. The CDR3 sequence: CATQGNLNTEAFF. The CDR3 DNA sequence: TGTGCCACCCAGGGGAACCTGAACACTGAAGCTTTCTTT.